The subject of this entry is one T cell receptor beta chain. Its cognate antigen is unknown. The record originates from a study of cytotoxic CD8 clonotypes in ibrutinib-treated CLL. Findings of the study overall: Investigators sampled sustained-remission and progressing patients at differing times.

Germline CDR1 is DFQATT and CDR2 is SNEGSKA (reference sequence). The CDR3 contains 11 residues. V dropped 1 base and J dropped 7 bases, with 8 bases sitting between them. Data came from immunoSEQ multiplex PCR; TCRdb stores just in-frame clones and leaves some out. The data contain around 140,000 clones, 77% of them seen just once; the ten biggest clones take up 28%. The rearrangement uses TRBV20-1 and TRBJ2-7, with unresolved D. The sample was PBMCs, taken after 12 months of ibrutinib treatment. The TCR was taken from a human donor with chronic lymphocytic leukemia. As DNA, the CDR3 is TGCAGTGCTAGAGCAGGCCAGGAGCAGTACTTC. Its protein product is CSARAGQEQYF.